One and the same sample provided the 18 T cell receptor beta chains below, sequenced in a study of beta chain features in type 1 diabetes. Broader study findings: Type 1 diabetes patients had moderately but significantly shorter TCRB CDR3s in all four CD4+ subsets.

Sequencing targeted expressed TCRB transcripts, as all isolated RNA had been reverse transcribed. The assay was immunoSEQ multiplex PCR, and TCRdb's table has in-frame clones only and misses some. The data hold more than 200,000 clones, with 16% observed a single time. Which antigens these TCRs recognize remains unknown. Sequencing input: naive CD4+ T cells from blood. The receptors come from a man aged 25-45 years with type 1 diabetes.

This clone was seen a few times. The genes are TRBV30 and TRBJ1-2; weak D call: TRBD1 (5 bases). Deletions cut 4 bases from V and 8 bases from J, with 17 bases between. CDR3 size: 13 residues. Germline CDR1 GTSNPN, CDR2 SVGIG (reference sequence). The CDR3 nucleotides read TGTGCCTGGACAACGGCAGGGTCACGGGGCTACACCTTC. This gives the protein CAWTTAGSRGYTF.

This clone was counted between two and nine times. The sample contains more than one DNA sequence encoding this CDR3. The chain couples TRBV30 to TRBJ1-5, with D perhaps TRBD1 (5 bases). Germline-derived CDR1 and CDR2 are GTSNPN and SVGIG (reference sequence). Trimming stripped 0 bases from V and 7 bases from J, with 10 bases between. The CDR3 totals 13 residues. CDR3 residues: CAWSVQGGQPQHF. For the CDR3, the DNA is TGTGCCTGGAGTGTCCAGGGTGGCCAGCCCCAGCATTTT.

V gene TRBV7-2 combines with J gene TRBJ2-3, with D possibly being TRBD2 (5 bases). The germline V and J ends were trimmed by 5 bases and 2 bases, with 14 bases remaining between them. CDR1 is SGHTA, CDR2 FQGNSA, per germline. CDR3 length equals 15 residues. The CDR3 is CASSPTLVITDTQYF. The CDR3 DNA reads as TGTGCCAGCAGCCCTACACTAGTGATCACAGATACGCAGTATTTT.

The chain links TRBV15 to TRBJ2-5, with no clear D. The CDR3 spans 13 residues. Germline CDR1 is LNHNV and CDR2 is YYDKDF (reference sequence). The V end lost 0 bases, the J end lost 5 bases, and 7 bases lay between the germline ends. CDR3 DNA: TGTGCCACCAGCAGAGATGTAGGGGAGACCCAGTACTTC. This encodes CATSRDVGETQYF. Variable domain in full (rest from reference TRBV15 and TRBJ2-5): DAMVIQNPRYQVTQFGKPVTLSCSQTLNHNVMYWYQQKSSQAPKLLFHYYDKDFNNEADTPDNFQSRRPNTSFCFLDIRSPGLGDTAMYLCATSRDVGETQYFGPGTRLLVL.

The CDR3 coding sequence is TGTGCCAGCAGTGACGGGAACAGCTACGAGCAGTACTTC. Its protein product is CASSDGNSYEQYF. The chain links TRBV25-1 to TRBJ2-7; maybe TRBD2 (5 bases). Germline V gene data show CDR1 as MGHDK and CDR2 as SYGVNS. The CDR3 extends over 13 amino acids. The V gene lost 3 bases and the J gene lost 3 bases, with 9 bases spanning the gap.

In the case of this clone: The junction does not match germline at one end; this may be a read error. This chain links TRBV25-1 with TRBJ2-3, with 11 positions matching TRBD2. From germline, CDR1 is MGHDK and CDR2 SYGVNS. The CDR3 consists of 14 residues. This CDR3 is CASSETSGGSVRIF. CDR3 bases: TGTGCCAGCAGTGAAACTAGCGGGGGATCAGTGCGCATTTTT.

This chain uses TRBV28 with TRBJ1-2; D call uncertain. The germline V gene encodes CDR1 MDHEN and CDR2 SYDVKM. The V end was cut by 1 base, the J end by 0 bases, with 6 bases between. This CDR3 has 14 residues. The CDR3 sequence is CASSLSGANYGYTF. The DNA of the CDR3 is TGTGCCAGCAGTTTATCCGGAGCTAACTATGGCTACACCTTC.

In nucleotides, the CDR3 is TGCGCCAGCAGCGCGGGACAGGGGGCCCCCTACAATGAGCAGTTCTTC. This encodes CASSAGQGAPYNEQFF. The V call is TRBV5-1, the J call TRBJ2-1, with TRBD1 matching 12 bases. The CDR3 extends over 16 amino acids. J was trimmed by 2 bases and V by 4 bases; bases with no gene match: 4. Germline loops: CDR1 SGHRS, CDR2 YFSETQ.

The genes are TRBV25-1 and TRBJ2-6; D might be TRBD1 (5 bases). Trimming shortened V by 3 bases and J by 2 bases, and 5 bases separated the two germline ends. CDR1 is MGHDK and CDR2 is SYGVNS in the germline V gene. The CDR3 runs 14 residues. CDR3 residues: CASSETAGANVLTF. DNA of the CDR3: TGTGCCAGCAGTGAGACAGCTGGGGCCAACGTCCTGACTTTC. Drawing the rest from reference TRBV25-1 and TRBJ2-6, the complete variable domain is EADIYQTPRYLVIGTGKKITLECSQTMGHDKMYWYQQDPGMELHLIHYSYGVNSTEKGDLSSESTVSRIRTEHFPLTLESARPSHTSQYLCASSETAGANVLTFGAGSRLTVL.

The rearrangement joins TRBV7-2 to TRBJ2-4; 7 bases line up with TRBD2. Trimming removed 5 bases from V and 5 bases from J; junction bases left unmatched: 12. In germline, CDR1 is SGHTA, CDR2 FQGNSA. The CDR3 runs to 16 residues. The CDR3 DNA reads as TGTGCCAGCAGCCCCCGGGGGTGGGCGGGAGAAAACATTCAGTACTTC. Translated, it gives CASSPRGWAGENIQYF.

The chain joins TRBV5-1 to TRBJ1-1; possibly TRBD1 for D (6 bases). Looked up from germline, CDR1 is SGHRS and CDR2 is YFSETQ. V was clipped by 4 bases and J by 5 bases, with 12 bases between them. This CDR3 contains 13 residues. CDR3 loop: CASSVGQSTEAFF. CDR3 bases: TGCGCCAGCAGCGTAGGACAGTCGACTGAAGCTTTCTTT.

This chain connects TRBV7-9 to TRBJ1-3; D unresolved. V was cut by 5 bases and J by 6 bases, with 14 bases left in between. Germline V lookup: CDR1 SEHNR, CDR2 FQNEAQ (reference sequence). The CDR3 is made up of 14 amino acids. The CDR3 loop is CASSREVIENTIYF. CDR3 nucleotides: TGTGCCAGCAGCCGCGAGGTGATCGAAAACACCATATATTTT. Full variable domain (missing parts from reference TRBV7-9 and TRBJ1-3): DTGVSQNPRHKITKRGQNVTFRCDPISEHNRLYWYRQTLGQGPEFLTYFQNEAQLEKSRLLSDRFSAERPKGSFSTLEIQRTEQGDSAMYLCASSREVIENTIYFGEGSWLTVV.

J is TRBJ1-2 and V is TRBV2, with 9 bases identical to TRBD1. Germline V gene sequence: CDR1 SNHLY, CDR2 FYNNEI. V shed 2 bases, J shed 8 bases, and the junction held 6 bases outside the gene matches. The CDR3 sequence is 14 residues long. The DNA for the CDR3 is TGTGCCAGCAGTGAATTAGGGACAGGGACCGGCTACACCTTC. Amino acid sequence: CASSELGTGTGYTF.

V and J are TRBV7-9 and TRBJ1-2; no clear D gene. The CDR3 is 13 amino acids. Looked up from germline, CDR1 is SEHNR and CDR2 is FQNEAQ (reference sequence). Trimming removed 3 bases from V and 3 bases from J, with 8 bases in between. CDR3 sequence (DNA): TGTGCCAGCAGCTTGTTAACAGACTATGGCTACACCTTC. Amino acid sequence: CASSLLTDYGYTF.

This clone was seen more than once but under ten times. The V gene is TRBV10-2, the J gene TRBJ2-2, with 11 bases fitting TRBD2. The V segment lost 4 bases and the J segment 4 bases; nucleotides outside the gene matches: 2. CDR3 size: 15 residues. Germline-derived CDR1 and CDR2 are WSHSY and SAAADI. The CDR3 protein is CASSALAGGTGELFF. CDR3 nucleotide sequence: TGCGCCAGCAGTGCGCTAGCGGGAGGCACCGGGGAGCTGTTTTTT.

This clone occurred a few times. The CDR3 DNA sequence: TGTGCCATCAGTGATGGAGGGCCGGAGACCCAGTACTTC. It yields the protein CAISDGGPETQYF. The chain combines TRBV10-3 with TRBJ2-5, with D possibly being TRBD2 (6 bases). Germline V gene lookup returns CDR1 ENHRY and CDR2 SYGVKD. Trimming left V 3 bases short and J 5 bases short, with 10 bases between. CDR3 length: 13 residues.

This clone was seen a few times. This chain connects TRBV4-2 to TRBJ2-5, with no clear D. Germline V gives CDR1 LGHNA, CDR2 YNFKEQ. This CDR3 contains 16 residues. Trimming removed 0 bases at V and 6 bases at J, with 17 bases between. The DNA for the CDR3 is TGTGCCAGCAGCCAAGATCTCCAGCGCCACGCGAAGACCCAGTACTTC. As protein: CASSQDLQRHAKTQYF.

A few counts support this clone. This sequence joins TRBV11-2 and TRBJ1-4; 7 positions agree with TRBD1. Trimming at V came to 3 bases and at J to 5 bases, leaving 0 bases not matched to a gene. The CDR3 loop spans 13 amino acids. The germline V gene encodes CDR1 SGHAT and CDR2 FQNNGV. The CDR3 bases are TGTGCCAGCAGCTTGGACAGGAATGAAAAACTGTTTTTT. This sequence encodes CASSLDRNEKLFF. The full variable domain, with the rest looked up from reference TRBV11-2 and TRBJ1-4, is EAGVAQSPRYKIIEKRQSVAFWCNPISGHATLYWYQQILGQGPKLLIQFQNNGVVDDSQLPKDRFSAERLKGVDSTLKIQPAKLEDSAVYLCASSLDRNEKLFFGSGTQLSVL.